These 20 T cell receptor beta chains came from one sample sequenced in a study of PD-L1 blockade in urothelial cancer. The repertoire was sequenced with immunoSEQ multiplex PCR; TCRdb's copy has only in-frame clones and lacks some. Of 100,000 to 150,000 clones listed, roughly 88% are singletons. This sample's time point: peripheral blood 6 weeks after treatment start. The material sequenced was PBMCs, taken around atezolizumab (anti-PD-L1) treatment. These receptor sequences come from a man aged 50 to 60 with urothelial cancer.

The CDR3 bases are TGTGCCAGCAGTTACTCTTCGCGGGCAGATACGCAGTATTTT. This translates into CASSYSSRADTQYF. The gene calls are TRBV6-5 and TRBJ2-3; possible D gene TRBD2, 5 bases. The CDR3 sequence is 14 residues long. V shed 0 bases and J shed 4 bases, with 8 bases lying between them. Looked up from germline, CDR1 is MNHEY and CDR2 is SVGAGI.

The chain combines TRBV7-8 with TRBJ2-5; TRBD2 might be the D (6 bases). Trimming pared 2 bases from V and 3 bases from J, leaving 16 bases between. The V gene's germline CDR1 is SGHVS and CDR2 FQNEAQ. CDR3 length: 16 residues. The CDR3 sequence: CASSLRASAKKETQYF. The CDR3 DNA reads TGTGCCAGCAGCTTAAGGGCTAGCGCTAAAAAAGAGACCCAGTACTTC.

The chain uses TRBV6-1 and TRBJ1-6; D call uncertain. V was pared by 1 base and J by 9 bases, with 10 bases between. CDR1 is MNHNS, CDR2 SASEGT, per germline. This CDR3 has 14 residues. The CDR3 loop is CASSEDKTGSPLHF. In DNA form, the CDR3 reads TGTGCCAGCAGTGAAGATAAGACTGGTTCACCCCTCCACTTT.

This clone was recorded only once. The gene calls are TRBV5-8 and TRBJ1-4; TRBD1 might be the D (5 bases). V shed 4 bases and J shed 2 bases, with 9 bases lying between them. Germline V gene data show CDR1 as SGHTS and CDR2 as YDEGEE. CDR3 size: 14 residues. CDR3 DNA sequence: TGTGCCAGCAGCCGACAGAGGACTAATGAAAAACTGTTTTTT. This translates into CASSRQRTNEKLFF.

V gene TRBV19 combines with J gene TRBJ2-7, with D perhaps matching TRBD1 (6 bases). Trimming removed 10 bases at V and 0 bases at J, with 19 bases between. The germline gives CDR1 LNHDA, CDR2 SQIVND (reference sequence). This CDR3 comprises 15 residues. Here the CDR3 reads CATKNPGDNSYEQYF. In DNA, the CDR3 is TGTGCCACTAAGAACCCCGGGGACAACTCCTACGAGCAGTACTTC.

CDR3 nucleotide sequence: TGTGCCAGTAAACTATCGGATGTAGGAGCGCAGCCCCAGCATTTT. Residues: CASKLSDVGAQPQHF. The chain joins TRBV19 to TRBJ1-5; D ambiguous. This CDR3 contains 15 residues. V shed 7 bases and J shed 7 bases, with 20 bases lying between them. Germline V gene data show CDR1 as LNHDA and CDR2 as SQIVND (reference sequence).

The CDR3 DNA is TGTGCCAGCAGCGTAGCCCAGAGGGTTACCGGGGAGCTGTTTTTT. Its translation: CASSVAQRVTGELFF. The chain combines TRBV9 with TRBJ2-2; D is perhaps TRBD2 (5 bases). CDR1 and CDR2 (germline): SGDLS, YYNGEE. The V end lost 0 bases, the J end lost 5 bases, and 11 bases lay between the germline ends. The CDR3 is 15 residues long. Full variable domain (rest looked up from reference TRBV9 and TRBJ2-2): DSGVTQTPKHLITATGQRVTLRCSPRSGDLSVYWYQQSLDQGLQFLIQYYNGEERAKGNILERFSAQQFPDLHSELNLSSLELGDSALYFCASSVAQRVTGELFFGEGSRLTVL.

This clone turned up a few times. The chain has TRBV18 and TRBJ2-3; the D gene is possibly TRBD2 (6 bases). Germline CDR1 and CDR2: KGHSH and LQKENI. The CDR3 consists of 16 residues. The V end was cut by 6 bases, the J end by 3 bases, with 19 bases between. CDR3 protein: CASSRRGGLGTDTQYF. In nucleotides, the CDR3 is TGTGCCAGCTCCCGCCGTGGGGGACTGGGGACAGATACGCAGTATTTT.

V usage is TRBV6-1 and J usage is TRBJ2-2; possible D gene TRBD2, 6 bases. This CDR3 is 14 amino acids long. V shed 8 bases and J shed 8 bases, with 18 bases lying between them. Germline assignment: CDR1 MNHNS and CDR2 SASEGT. The CDR3 DNA reads as TGTGCCAGCCAGGGAGGAAGTCTTAGGGGGGAGCTGTTTTTT. Translating it yields CASQGGSLRGELFF.

The chain uses TRBV28 and TRBJ2-2; 7 nucleotides align to TRBD1. The CDR3 runs to 15 residues. J lost 0 bases, V lost 5 bases, and 3 bases had no gene match. The germline V gene has CDR1 MDHEN and CDR2 SYDVKM. The CDR3 sequence: CASSRQGSNTGELFF. CDR3 in DNA: TGTGCCAGCAGTAGACAGGGATCGAACACCGGGGAGCTGTTTTTT.

This chain connects TRBV28 to TRBJ2-1, with TRBD2 matching 11 bases. Germline V gene lookup returns CDR1 MDHEN and CDR2 SYDVKM. The CDR3 length is 16 residues. V was clipped by 6 bases and J by 4 bases; unmatched bases: 8. CDR3 DNA: TGTGCCAGCAGGATCCCGACTAGCGGGACGTACAATGAGCAGTTCTTC. This sequence encodes CASRIPTSGTYNEQFF.

CDR3 amino acids: CASSQEERLGGDEQFF. The CDR3 region has the DNA TGTGCCAGCAGCCAAGAGGAGAGACTAGGGGGCGATGAGCAGTTCTTC. The chain has TRBV4-2 and TRBJ2-1; D perhaps matches TRBD1 (7 bases). V was shortened by 0 bases and J by 8 bases, with 17 bases between the two germline ends. The CDR3 length is 16 residues. The germline gives CDR1 LGHNA, CDR2 YNFKEQ.

The chain has TRBV10-3 and TRBJ2-1; TRBD2 agrees at 11 bases. The germline gives CDR1 ENHRY, CDR2 SYGVKD. This CDR3 is 16 amino acids long. V gave up 2 bases and J gave up 5 bases; unmatched junction bases: 5. In DNA, the CDR3 is TGTGCCATCAGTGAGCCGACTAGCGGGATAAACAATGAGCAGTTCTTC. Its translation is CAISEPTSGINNEQFF.

The chain is built from TRBV6-1 and TRBJ2-1; 7 bases agree with TRBD2. CDR3 length: 15 amino acids. Trimming removed 6 bases from V and 7 bases from J; junction bases left unmatched: 12. In germline, CDR1 is MNHNS, CDR2 SASEGT. Written as DNA, the CDR3 is TGTGCCAGCAGGGCCCCCCCGGGACTAACAAATGAGCAGTTCTTC. Residues: CASRAPPGLTNEQFF.

The rearrangement links TRBV19 to TRBJ1-2; the D gene is possibly TRBD1 (6 bases). The V and J ends lost 6 bases and 5 bases respectively, with 19 bases between them. The CDR3 sequence is 15 residues long. Per germline, CDR1 LNHDA and CDR2 SQIVND (reference sequence). The CDR3 loop reads CASSLDWDKKYGYTF. CDR3 DNA: TGTGCCAGTAGCCTGGATTGGGACAAAAAATATGGCTACACCTTC.

This clone was recorded a few times. V gene TRBV30 combines with J gene TRBJ2-4; 9 bases agree with TRBD1. The CDR3 has 14 residues. CDR1 is GTSNPN, CDR2 SVGIG, per germline (reference sequence). V gave up 4 bases and J gave up 8 bases; unmatched junction bases: 9. In DNA, the CDR3 is TGTGCCTGGACACCAGGGGGACAGGGTTACATTCAGTACTTC. It encodes CAWTPGGQGYIQYF.

The chain links TRBV10-1 to TRBJ1-5; D gene ambiguous. There are 22 residues in the CDR3. With 1 base removed from V and 1 base from J, the gap between germline ends came to 29 bases. Germline V CDR1 and CDR2: WNHNN, SYGVQD (reference sequence). The CDR3 nucleotides read TGCGCCAGCAGTGAGTGCACCATCAGACCACTAATCCGGGATATGAGCAATCAGCCCCAGCATTTT. Its protein product is CASSECTIRPLIRDMSNQPQHF.

This chain connects TRBV9 to TRBJ2-7; 7 bases are shared with TRBD2. Germline CDR1 and CDR2: SGDLS and YYNGEE. V was clipped by 4 bases and J by 4 bases; unmatched bases: 14. The CDR3 spans 16 residues. The CDR3 protein is CASSPSGTGDRYEQYF. The CDR3 DNA sequence: TGTGCCAGCAGCCCCAGCGGGACCGGCGATCGGTACGAGCAGTACTTC.

The gene calls are TRBV6-1 and TRBJ2-5; 14 nucleotides match TRBD2. The CDR3 has 18 amino acids. Germline CDR1 is MNHNS and CDR2 is SASEGT. Trimming took 4 bases from V and 0 from J; bases not matched to a gene: 7. DNA of the CDR3: TGTGCCAGCAGTGGGACTAGCGGGAGGAGGGGGTACCAAGAGACCCAGTACTTC. Protein sequence: CASSGTSGRRGYQETQYF.

The V gene is TRBV2, the J gene TRBJ2-7; tentatively, D is TRBD1 (6 bases). The germline V and J ends were trimmed by 7 bases and 3 bases, with 19 bases remaining between them. Germline V gene data show CDR1 as SNHLY and CDR2 as FYNNEI. The CDR3 totals 15 residues. The CDR3 DNA reads as TGTGCCAGCACCCAAAGGTGGGGCAGGGGCTACGAGCAGTACTTC. It specifies CASTQRWGRGYEQYF.